The 10 T cell receptor beta chains reported below all come from one sample, sequenced in a study of molecular identifiers for immune sequencing clone quantification listed by TCRdb under 2018. Library preparation was by PCR. The reads were generated on a NextSeq 500. TCRdb handled the public reads itself, with Q25 trimming in fastp and clone calling in MiXCR, and kept productive beta chains. Rows matching on CDR3 protein sequence are summarized as one entry with the most common DNA and genes. The sample records 400,000 to 600,000 distinct CDR3 sequences, around 23% of which are singletons. In total, the top ten clones hold about 0.75% of the sample. Sequenced material: naive CD8+ T cells from blood, with Jurkat cell RNA spiked in. The sample's cell subset or site label, in plain terms: FACS-sorted CD8+CD4-CCR7+CD45RA+ naive T cells. The receptors were sampled from a human donor in good health. Some libraries in this study had Jurkat cell RNA spiked in.

This clonotype was seen a few times. This chain uses TRBV30 with TRBJ2-5; 8 bases match TRBD1. This CDR3 is built from 14 residues. V was pared by 0 bases and J by 4 bases, with 4 bases of the junction left unmatched. CDR1 is GTSNPN, CDR2 SVGIG, per germline (reference sequence). CDR3 sequence: CAWSVQGGVETQYF. The DNA of the CDR3 is TGTGCCTGGAGTGTACAGGGGGGAGTAGAGACCCAGTACTTC.

The gene calls are TRBV11-2 and TRBJ2-4; 9 bases align to TRBD2. This CDR3 has 16 residues. V shed 4 bases, J shed 0 bases, and the junction held 4 bases outside the gene matches. Germline CDR1 reads SGHAT; CDR2 reads FQNNGV. CDR3 nucleotide sequence: TGTGCCAGCAGCTGGACTAGCGACCTAGCCAAAAACATTCAGTACTTC. This sequence encodes CASSWTSDLAKNIQYF.

Comments on this clonotype: The conserved phenylalanine or tryptophan is not found at the CDR3 terminus, so this likely reflects a read error. J is TRBJ1-2 and V is TRBV4-1, with TRBD1 as a possible D gene (5 bases). CDR3 length: 16 amino acids. CDR1 is MGHRA, CDR2 YSYEKL, per germline. V lost 2 bases and J 4 bases, leaving 17 bases between the germline ends. The CDR3 reads CASSQPPRGRGYGYTI. The CDR3 DNA reads TGCGCCAGCAGCCAACCACCGCGGGGCAGAGGCTATGGCTACACCATC.

V gene TRBV4-1 combines with J gene TRBJ2-2; D uncertain. Trimming took off 5 bases at V and 3 bases at J, with 13 bases between the two ends. Per germline, CDR1 MGHRA and CDR2 YSYEKL. The CDR3 totals 15 residues. The DNA for the CDR3 is TGCGCCAGCAGCAGAGGTGGCACTTACACCGGGGAGCTGTTTTTT. This translates into CASSRGGTYTGELFF.

The genes are TRBV5-1 and TRBJ2-7; D is ambiguous. Germline CDR1 is SGHRS and CDR2 is YFSETQ. The CDR3 runs 13 residues. V was cut by 3 bases and J by 0 bases, with 7 bases left in between. The CDR3 sequence: CASSSPASYEQYF. In DNA, the CDR3 is TGCGCCAGCAGCTCGCCGGCCTCCTACGAGCAGTACTTC.

V and J are TRBV12-3 or TRBV12-4 and TRBJ2-3; the match to TRBD1 covers 7 bases. The V segment lost 3 bases and the J segment 1 base; nucleotides outside the gene matches: 4. The CDR3 totals 15 residues. CDR3 amino acids: CASSFKGAGTDTQYF. The DNA for the CDR3 is TGTGCCAGCAGTTTTAAGGGGGCGGGCACAGATACGCAGTATTTT.

In its sample, this clonotype was seen many times. The CDR3 region is CAWRLLAGPNTGELFF. The CDR3 DNA is TGTGCCTGGAGGCTACTAGCGGGACCGAACACCGGGGAGCTGTTTTTT. The genes are TRBV30 and TRBJ2-2; TRBD2 aligns across 10 bases. The germline gives CDR1 GTSNPN, CDR2 SVGIG (reference sequence). The CDR3 totals 16 residues. With V trimmed by 3 bases and J by 0 bases, 4 bases remained unmatched.

J is TRBJ2-7 and V is TRBV7-9, with D possibly matching TRBD2 (5 bases). Trimming left V 1 base short and J 2 bases short, with 12 bases between. In germline, CDR1 is SEHNR, CDR2 FQNEAQ (reference sequence). The CDR3 runs 15 residues. The CDR3 coding sequence is TGTGCCAGCAGCTTAGGTGACGGGATTACCTACGAGCAGTACTTC. Translating it yields CASSLGDGITYEQYF.

The chain couples TRBV11-2 to TRBJ2-5; TRBD2 agrees at 8 bases. This CDR3 has 16 amino acids. V shed 4 bases and J 2 bases; nucleotides not matched to a gene: 9. Germline V lookup: CDR1 SGHAT, CDR2 FQNNGV. CDR3 DNA sequence: TGTGCCAGCAGCTCTGAACTAACTAGCGGTCAAGAGACCCAGTACTTC. This sequence encodes CASSSELTSGQETQYF.

Details on this clonotype: A read error may be the cause here, since a much bigger clone is one base away. The chain has TRBV5-6 and TRBJ1-1, with D hard to call. Trimming left V 4 bases short and J 1 base short, with 8 bases between. This CDR3 region has 13 residues. Germline-derived CDR1 and CDR2 are SGHDT and YYEEEE. The CDR3 DNA reads as TGTGCCAGCAGCCCGGAAACGAACACTGAAGCTTTCTTT. It translates to CASSPETNTEAFF.